A single sample gave rise to the 20 T cell receptor beta chains below, sequenced in a study of cytomegalovirus exposure and HLA in healthy donors (dated by TCRdb to about 2017). The method was the immunoSEQ multiplex PCR assay. TCRdb retrieved this table from immuneACCESS and kept in-frame rearrangements only. Not all clones are present; in checked studies, unresolved V genes account for under half, and no reason is known for the remainder. The sample table shows about 340,000 clones, and 86% are seen once. The ten biggest clones cover about 0.91% of the sample. The sequenced sample was PBMCs. The receptors come from a woman aged 18-35 years in good health and CMV-seronegative.

The CDR3 region is CSVEDRGGTYEQYF. Here the CDR3 DNA reads TGCAGCGTTGAAGATCGAGGCGGTACCTACGAGCAGTACTTC. V and J are TRBV29-1 and TRBJ2-7; D call uncertain. The CDR3 runs 14 residues. CDR1 is SQVTM, CDR2 ANQGSEA, per germline. The V and J ends lost 0 bases and 2 bases respectively, with 11 bases between them.

J is TRBJ1-2 and V is TRBV4-1, with D unclear. The length of the CDR3 is 14 residues. V dropped 1 base and J dropped 4 bases, with 10 bases sitting between them. Germline-derived CDR1 and CDR2 are MGHRA and YSYEKL. The CDR3 spells CASSQVPGTYGYTF. The CDR3 DNA reads as TGCGCCAGCAGCCAAGTTCCGGGAACCTATGGCTACACCTTC.

This clone is a singleton in its sample. This chain uses TRBV2 with TRBJ2-7; D not resolved. Germline V gene data show CDR1 as SNHLY and CDR2 as FYNNEI. The V end was cut by 8 bases, the J end by 2 bases, with 10 bases between. This CDR3 is 12 amino acids long. CDR3 nucleotide sequence: TGTGCCAGCTCAGGCCCTACCTACGAGCAGTACTTC. Encoded protein: CASSGPTYEQYF.

The chain joins TRBV7-2 to TRBJ2-2, with D tentatively TRBD1 (5 bases). The germline V and J ends were trimmed by 2 bases and 2 bases, with 9 bases remaining between them. The germline CDR1 and CDR2 sequences are SGHTA and FQGNSA. The CDR3 covers 15 residues. CDR3 nucleotides: TGTGCCAGCAGCTTAAGGGGCGAAAACACCGGGGAGCTGTTTTTT. This sequence encodes CASSLRGENTGELFF.

This clone was counted between two and nine times. This rearrangement joins TRBV4-2 to TRBJ2-5, with a weak D call TRBD1 (6 bases). The CDR3 extends over 15 amino acids. CDR1 is LGHNA and CDR2 is YNFKEQ in the germline V gene. Trimming shortened V by 4 bases and J by 4 bases, and 16 bases separated the two germline ends. The CDR3 DNA is TGTGCCAGCAGCCGGGACAATAGGAACCCAGAGACCCAGTACTTC. Its protein product is CASSRDNRNPETQYF.

This clone was counted only a few times. V is TRBV2 and J is TRBJ2-7, with 8 bases matching TRBD1. The junction had 2 bases not matched to a gene; V was cut back by 3 bases and J by 4 bases. Germline V gene lookup returns CDR1 SNHLY and CDR2 FYNNEI. This CDR3 is 13 amino acids long. CDR3 protein: CASSDGQGYEQYF. In nucleotides, the CDR3 is TGTGCCAGCAGTGACGGACAGGGTTACGAGCAGTACTTC.

V usage is TRBV19 and J usage is TRBJ2-7; 9 positions agree with TRBD2. V was pared by 6 bases and J by 0 bases, with 3 bases of the junction left unmatched. CDR3 size: 14 residues. Germline V gene lookup returns CDR1 LNHDA and CDR2 SQIVND (reference sequence). For the CDR3, the DNA is TGTGCCAGTAGCCGTAGCGGGAGCTCCTACGAGCAGTACTTC. Protein sequence: CASSRSGSSYEQYF. Supplemented by reference TRBV19 and TRBJ2-7, the full variable domain reads DGGITQSPKYLFRKEGQNVTLSCEQNLNHDAMYWYRQDPGQGLRLIYYSQIVNDFQKGDIAEGYSVSREKKESFPLTVTSAQKNPTAFYLCASSRSGSSYEQYFGPGTRLTVT.

The rearrangement uses TRBV5-1 and TRBJ2-1, with 11 nucleotides matching TRBD1. The germline V gene encodes CDR1 SGHRS and CDR2 YFSETQ. V was clipped by 4 bases and J by 7 bases; unmatched bases: 7. The CDR3 loop spans 15 amino acids. This CDR3 is CASSPGGTGGNEQFF. The CDR3 DNA is TGCGCCAGCAGCCCTGGCGGGACAGGGGGGAATGAGCAGTTCTTC. Full variable domain (rest looked up from reference TRBV5-1 and TRBJ2-1): KAGVTQTPRYLIKTRGQQVTLSCSPISGHRSVSWYQQTPGQGLQFLFEYFSETQRNKGNFPGRFSGRQFSNSRSEMNVSTLELGDSALYLCASSPGGTGGNEQFFGPGTRLTVL.

The chain combines TRBV27 with TRBJ2-7, with TRBD2 matching 8 bases. This CDR3 region has 12 residues. CDR1 and CDR2 (germline): MNHEY, SMNVEV (reference sequence). V trimming: 7 bases; J trimming: 6 bases; junction bases outside the gene matches: 5. Written as DNA, the CDR3 is TGTGCCAGCACATCGGGGGGGGGCGAGCAGTACTTC. Translating gives CASTSGGGEQYF.

This chain connects TRBV5-6 to TRBJ2-2; the match to TRBD1 covers 9 bases. V lost 0 bases and J lost 3; bases outside the gene matches: 3. The CDR3 loop spans 16 amino acids. CDR1 SGHDT and CDR2 YYEEEE come from the germline V gene. The CDR3 reads CASSLVGQGDTGELFF. For the CDR3, the DNA is TGTGCCAGCAGCTTGGTGGGACAGGGAGACACCGGGGAGCTGTTTTTT.

The chain links TRBV28 to TRBJ1-1; unclear D gene. CDR1 and CDR2 from the germline V gene are MDHEN and SYDVKM. The V and J ends lost 3 bases and 2 bases respectively, with 10 bases between them. The CDR3 extends over 14 amino acids. Written as DNA, the CDR3 is TGTGCCAGCAGTTTGGAACAGTCAAACACTGAAGCTTTCTTT. It codes for CASSLEQSNTEAFF. Filled out from reference TRBV28 and TRBJ1-1, the complete variable domain reads DVKVTQSSRYLVKRTGEKVFLECVQDMDHENMFWYRQDPGLGLRLIYFSYDVKMKEKGDIPEGYSVSREKKERFSLILESASTNQTSMYLCASSLEQSNTEAFFGQGTRLTVV.

V gene TRBV27 combines with J gene TRBJ2-3; D is possibly TRBD1 (6 bases). Germline V CDR1 and CDR2: MNHEY, SMNVEV (reference sequence). Trimming took off 5 bases at V and 0 bases at J, with 15 bases between the two ends. This CDR3 comprises 16 residues. CDR3 in amino acids: CASSALTGPSTDTQYF. CDR3 bases: TGTGCCAGCAGTGCCCTCACAGGGCCAAGCACAGATACGCAGTATTTT.

V is TRBV11-3 and J is TRBJ2-1, with 8 bases identical to TRBD2. V shed 2 bases, J shed 8 bases, and the junction held 11 bases outside the gene matches. Germline lookup yields CDR1 SGHNT and CDR2 YENEEA. The CDR3 covers 16 residues. The CDR3 DNA is TGTGCCAGCAGCTTAAGGTCTGGAGCGGGAGTGGATGAGCAGTTCTTC. It codes for CASSLRSGAGVDEQFF.

The chain links TRBV5-1 to TRBJ2-2; 16 positions match TRBD2. This CDR3 contains 18 residues. Germline-derived CDR1 and CDR2 are SGHRS and YFSETQ. V shed 3 bases and J 2 bases; nucleotides not matched to a gene: 4. The CDR3: CASSSGLAGGINTGELFF. The CDR3 DNA sequence: TGCGCCAGCAGCTCGGGACTAGCGGGAGGGATTAACACCGGGGAGCTGTTTTTT.

In the case of this clone: One end of the junction does not line up with germline, which may come from a read error. The gene calls are TRBV7-7 and TRBJ2-2; TRBD1 is a possible D gene (6 bases). Germline V gene lookup returns CDR1 SSHAT and CDR2 FNYEAQ (reference sequence). The CDR3 is 13 residues long. This CDR3 reads CASTVGAAGELFF. The CDR3 DNA reads as TGTGCTAGCACCGTGGGGGCGGCCGGGGAGCTGTTTTTT.

Remarks on this clone: This CDR3 is also generated by other DNA sequences in the sample. The V and J genes are TRBV5-6 and TRBJ2-5; 8 nucleotides match TRBD2. The CDR3 runs 13 residues. The V gene end was trimmed by 1 base and the J gene end by 4 bases; junction bases not matched to a gene: 0. Germline CDR1 reads SGHDT; CDR2 reads YYEEEE. The CDR3 sequence is CASSLREGETQYF. CDR3 DNA: TGTGCCAGCAGCTTGCGGGAGGGAGAGACCCAGTACTTC.

This clone was observed a single time. The same CDR3 is also encoded by other DNA sequences in this sample. V is TRBV5-1 and J is TRBJ2-7, with 12 positions matching TRBD2. The CDR3 loop spans 15 amino acids. Per germline, CDR1 SGHRS and CDR2 YFSETQ. V lost 3 bases to trimming and J lost 1 base; unmatched junction nucleotides: 2. The CDR3: CASSSGTSGSYEQYF. The DNA for the CDR3 is TGCGCCAGCAGCTCTGGGACTAGCGGGTCCTACGAGCAGTACTTC.

This clone was seen just once. The V call is TRBV12-5, the J call TRBJ2-7; TRBD2 might be the D (5 bases). V lost 5 bases and J lost 2, with 16 bases in between. The germline gives CDR1 LGHNT, CDR2 FRNRAP. This CDR3 region has 15 residues. CDR3 bases: TGTGCTAGTGGTGCCCCGAGGGCGAGCACCTACGAGCAGTACTTC. Translation: CASGAPRASTYEQYF.

This clone was observed a few times. The chain employs TRBV4-2 and TRBJ2-5; weak D call: TRBD2 (6 bases). CDR1 is LGHNA, CDR2 YNFKEQ, per germline. V lost 2 bases to trimming and J lost 5 bases, with 21 bases between them. CDR3 size: 17 residues. In nucleotides, the CDR3 is TGTGCCAGCAGCCAACATGTATTGCCGGGAGTGGGGGAGACCCAGTACTTC. This sequence encodes CASSQHVLPGVGETQYF.

The chain has TRBV28 and TRBJ2-7, with 7 bases fitting TRBD2. After removal of 6 bases from V and 1 base from J, the junction contained 9 bases not matched to a gene. The length of the CDR3 is 15 residues. CDR1 MDHEN and CDR2 SYDVKM come from the germline V gene. CDR3 amino acids: CASSQLPGGSYEQYF. For the CDR3, the DNA is TGTGCCAGCAGCCAACTCCCGGGAGGATCCTACGAGCAGTACTTC.